A single sample gave rise to the 11 T cell receptor beta chains below, sequenced in a study of sequential checkpoint blockade in melanoma. Clones were sequenced by immunoSEQ multiplex PCR, and TCRdb holds only the in-frame ones, with some missing. The table has under 3,500 clones, 16% seen once. The treatment denotes: randomized to nivolumab then ipilimumab (arm A) or the reverse (arm B). The specimen was tumor tissue (inferred from file names), collected from a patient given nivolumab and ipilimumab in sequence. Receptor source: a human donor with melanoma.

This clone was seen only a few times. V gene TRBV28 combines with J gene TRBJ2-5; 7 bases agree with TRBD2. The CDR3 has 18 residues. Germline values: CDR1 MDHEN, CDR2 SYDVKM. Losses at the gene ends were 5 bases for V and 3 bases for J; bases not matched to a gene: 18. CDR3 nucleotide sequence: TGTGCCAGCAGTCCCTGGGGAGGGCGGGGACGATTTAAAGAGACCCAGTACTTC. The encoded protein is CASSPWGGRGRFKETQYF.

The chain joins TRBV11-3 to TRBJ2-3, with TRBD2 identical over 9 bases. The CDR3 extends over 16 amino acids. Germline CDR1 SGHNT, CDR2 YENEEA. J gave up 1 base and V 1 base, and 3 bases lay outside the gene matches. CDR3 loop: CASSLVAGVGTDTQYF. In DNA, the CDR3 is TGTGCCAGCAGCTTAGTAGCGGGGGTTGGCACAGATACGCAGTATTTT. The full variable domain, its missing parts supplied by reference TRBV11-3 and TRBJ2-3, is EAGVVQSPRYKIIEKKQPVAFWCNPISGHNTLYWYLQNLGQGPELLIRYENEEAVDDSQLPKDRFSAERLKGVDSTLKIQPAELGDSAVYLCASSLVAGVGTDTQYFGPGTRLTVL.

This clone occurred many times. V and J are TRBV7-1 and TRBJ1-2; no firm D call. TRBV7-1 is sorted into the ORF group, with uncertain function. The CDR3 contains 13 residues. Trimming removed 5 bases from V and 4 bases from J, with 11 bases in between. CDR3 protein: CASSPVKGYGYTF. CDR3 DNA sequence: TGTGCCAGCAGCCCGGTAAAGGGCTATGGCTACACCTTC.

This clone showed up many times. The chain carries TRBV11-3 and TRBJ2-7; D is unclear. Germline V gives CDR1 SGHNT, CDR2 YENEEA. V was clipped by 0 bases and J by 5 bases, with 11 bases between them. The CDR3 totals 14 residues. In nucleotides, the CDR3 is TGTGCCAGCAGCTTAGAGTCGCCCTGGGACGAGCAGTACTTC. This translates into CASSLESPWDEQYF.

The chain employs TRBV5-1 and TRBJ1-1; TRBD1 agrees at 7 bases. V shed 4 bases, J shed 5 bases, and the junction held 8 bases outside the gene matches. Germline V lookup: CDR1 SGHRS, CDR2 YFSETQ. The CDR3 is made up of 14 amino acids. The CDR3 loop reads CASSKNRQGTEAFF. The CDR3, as DNA: TGCGCCAGCAGCAAAAACCGACAGGGTACTGAAGCTTTCTTT.

This clone counts as medium-sized. The CDR3 loop is CASSTGTAKYQPQHF. CDR3 DNA: TGTGCCAGTAGTACCGGGACAGCAAAATATCAGCCCCAGCATTTT. The chain joins TRBV19 to TRBJ1-5; 7 bases are a match to TRBD1. CDR1 and CDR2 from the germline V gene are LNHDA and SQIVND (reference sequence). With 4 bases clipped from V and 5 bases from J, the junction kept 8 bases outside the gene matches. CDR3 length: 15 residues.

This clone was seen a few times. V and J are TRBV9 and TRBJ2-7; 12 bases line up with TRBD2. This CDR3 has 13 amino acids. Trimming took 3 bases from V and 7 from J; bases not matched to a gene: 2. CDR1 and CDR2 from the germline V gene are SGDLS and YYNGEE. The CDR3: CASSAGTSGEQYF. In DNA, the CDR3 is TGTGCCAGCAGCGCGGGGACTAGCGGGGAGCAGTACTTC.

This clone was detected a few times. This chain joins TRBV28 and TRBJ1-5, with 8 bases lining up with TRBD1. CDR3 length: 17 residues. Germline assignment: CDR1 MDHEN and CDR2 SYDVKM. The V gene end was trimmed by 6 bases and the J gene end by 1 base; junction bases not matched to a gene: 11. The CDR3, as DNA: TGTGCCAGCAGATTTTCACAGGGGGGTGAGAGCAATCAGCCCCAGCATTTT. Translated, it gives CASRFSQGGESNQPQHF.

This clone was found a few times. The V and J genes are TRBV5-1 and TRBJ2-7, with 9 bases aligning to TRBD2. There are 14 residues in the CDR3. Germline V lookup: CDR1 SGHRS, CDR2 YFSETQ. The trim removed 3 bases at V and 4 bases at J, leaving 5 bases unmatched. The CDR3 here is CASSSGTSWYEQYF. CDR3 DNA sequence: TGCGCCAGCAGCTCCGGGACTAGCTGGTACGAGCAGTACTTC.

This clone is classed as medium-sized. This rearrangement joins TRBV6-8 to TRBJ1-3; D gene uncertain. This CDR3 has 14 amino acids. Germline lookup yields CDR1 MNHGY and CDR2 SAAAGT. The V end lost 5 bases, the J end lost 0 bases, and 8 bases lay between the germline ends. Here the CDR3 reads CASSDGSSGNTIYF. The CDR3 coding sequence is TGTGCCAGCAGTGACGGCAGCTCTGGAAACACCATATATTTT.

This clone was detected only a few times. At the DNA level, this CDR3 is encoded by other sequences in the same sample as well. The chain has TRBV6-8 and TRBJ2-7; perhaps TRBD1 as D (5 bases). The CDR3 spans 13 residues. The V and J ends lost 2 bases and 6 bases respectively, with 11 bases between them. Germline V lookup: CDR1 MNHGY, CDR2 SAAAGT. The CDR3 spells CASSYRQGGEQYF. In DNA, the CDR3 is TGTGCCAGCAGTTACCGGCAGGGCGGCGAGCAGTACTTC.